The 22 T cell receptor beta chains given below trace back to one sample, sequenced in a study of blood T cell repertoires in COVID-19. This table comes from immunoSEQ multiplex PCR, and its TCRdb copy is limited to in-frame clones, with some not included. The sample lists 250,000 to 300,000 clones, roughly 89% occurring once. Sequencing was performed on PBMCs or T cells enriched from blood (not recorded which). Source of these receptors: a woman aged 35 to 49 who had recovered from COVID-19.

The chain couples TRBV2 to TRBJ2-7; tentative D call: TRBD2 (5 bases). Trimming shortened V by 8 bases and J by 3 bases, and 11 bases separated the two germline ends. Per the germline V gene, CDR1 is SNHLY and CDR2 is FYNNEI. This CDR3 spans 12 amino acids. CDR3 DNA sequence: TGTGCCAGCTCGGCTAGCCGCTACGAGCAGTACTTC. It codes for CASSASRYEQYF.

The genes are TRBV5-4 and TRBJ2-3; no clear D. Germline-derived CDR1 and CDR2 are SGHNT and YYREEE (reference sequence). The CDR3 spans 13 residues. Trimming pared 4 bases from V and 4 bases from J, leaving 10 bases between. For the CDR3, the DNA is TGTGCCAGCAGCCCTAGTAGGTCAGATACGCAGTATTTT. It codes for CASSPSRSDTQYF. The complete variable domain, with remaining parts taken from reference TRBV5-4 and TRBJ2-3, reads ETGVTQSPTHLIKTRGQQVTLRCSSQSGHNTVSWYQQALGQGPQFIFQYYREEENGRGNFPPRFSGLQFPNYSSELNVNALELDDSALYLCASSPSRSDTQYFGPGTRLTVL.

This clone is a singleton in its sample. The chain carries TRBV20-1 and TRBJ2-1; 15 bases align to TRBD2. The ends lost 3 bases at V and 7 bases at J; junction bases unmatched: 4. The V gene's germline CDR1 is DFQATT and CDR2 SNEGSKA (reference sequence). The CDR3 is 15 amino acids. CDR3: CSASRTSGRDNEQFF. CDR3 coding DNA: TGCAGTGCTAGTCGGACTAGCGGGAGGGATAATGAGCAGTTCTTC.

This clone was detected once. This rearrangement joins TRBV28 to TRBJ1-1; D unresolved. The CDR3 contains 15 residues. The germline gives CDR1 MDHEN, CDR2 SYDVKM. The ends were cut back, 6 bases at V and 1 base at J, with 15 bases in the middle. The CDR3 sequence is CASSRRRPRNTEAFF. CDR3 sequence (DNA): TGTGCCAGCAGCCGGAGGAGACCTAGGAACACTGAAGCTTTCTTT. Looking up the rest from reference TRBV28 and TRBJ1-1 gives the full variable domain: DVKVTQSSRYLVKRTGEKVFLECVQDMDHENMFWYRQDPGLGLRLIYFSYDVKMKEKGDIPEGYSVSREKKERFSLILESASTNQTSMYLCASSRRRPRNTEAFFGQGTRLTVV.

The rearrangement joins TRBV12-5 to TRBJ1-2, with 11 bases matching TRBD1. CDR1 and CDR2 from the germline V gene are LGHNT and FRNRAP. This CDR3 has 14 residues. With 4 bases clipped from V and 4 bases from J, the junction kept 2 bases outside the gene matches. This CDR3 reads CASGSGQGGYGYTF. Written as DNA, the CDR3 is TGTGCTAGTGGTTCGGGACAGGGGGGCTATGGCTACACCTTC.

This chain links TRBV7-9 with TRBJ2-7; a possible D gene is TRBD2 (6 bases). Germline loops: CDR1 SEHNR, CDR2 FQNEAQ (reference sequence). V dropped 2 bases and J dropped 2 bases, with 13 bases sitting between them. This CDR3 comprises 15 residues. The CDR3 DNA reads TGTGCCAGCAGCTTATCGGGGGTTGGGGCCTACGAGCAGTACTTC. It specifies CASSLSGVGAYEQYF.

The gene calls are TRBV9 and TRBJ2-1; D remains ambiguous. The CDR3 runs to 14 residues. CDR1 and CDR2 from the germline V gene are SGDLS and YYNGEE. The V and J ends lost 3 bases and 7 bases respectively, with 14 bases between them. The CDR3 is CASSGRRLPNEQFF. The CDR3 DNA reads as TGTGCCAGCAGCGGACGAAGACTTCCTAATGAGCAGTTCTTC.

V gene TRBV7-9 combines with J gene TRBJ1-2; TRBD1 is a possible D gene (5 bases). Trimming cost V 2 bases and J 2 bases, with 6 bases left between them. Germline CDR1 reads SEHNR; CDR2 reads FQNEAQ (reference sequence). This CDR3 contains 13 residues. The CDR3 DNA is TGTGCCAGCAGCTTACAGGGAAACTATGGCTACACCTTC. It codes for CASSLQGNYGYTF.

The rearrangement uses TRBV15 and TRBJ2-1; D unclear. The CDR3 has 13 residues. CDR1 LNHNV and CDR2 YYDKDF come from the germline V gene (reference sequence). Trimming shortened V by 0 bases and J by 10 bases, and 10 bases separated the two germline ends. The CDR3 DNA is TGTGCCACCAGCAGAGATCTGTCGGAGGAGCAGTTCTTC. Translated: CATSRDLSEEQFF.

V and J are TRBV12-3 or TRBV12-4 and TRBJ2-7; D may be TRBD1 (6 bases). V was shortened by 6 bases and J by 0 bases, with 9 bases between the two germline ends. This CDR3 region has 13 residues. CDR3 DNA sequence: TGTGCCAGCAGAAAGGACAGCTCCTACGAGCAGTACTTC. Translation: CASRKDSSYEQYF.

J is TRBJ2-1 and V is TRBV14; TRBD2 agrees at 10 bases. This CDR3 spans 15 amino acids. CDR1 is SGHDN, CDR2 FVKESK, per germline. J lost 3 bases, V lost 1 base, and 0 bases had no gene match. CDR3 nucleotide sequence: TGTGCCAGCAGCCAAGGACTAGCGGGCTACAATGAGCAGTTCTTC. This sequence encodes CASSQGLAGYNEQFF.

J is TRBJ2-1 and V is TRBV4-1, with TRBD1 identical over 9 bases. Germline V gene sequence: CDR1 MGHRA, CDR2 YSYEKL. V trimming: 1 base; J trimming: 2 bases; junction bases outside the gene matches: 6. The CDR3 loop spans 17 amino acids. CDR3 sequence: CASSQALTGGPYNEQFF. For the CDR3, the DNA is TGCGCCAGCAGCCAAGCCCTGACAGGGGGGCCCTACAATGAGCAGTTCTTC.

In its sample, this clone was seen once. The chain couples TRBV10-3 to TRBJ1-5; D is possibly TRBD1 (6 bases). Germline V lookup: CDR1 ENHRY, CDR2 SYGVKD. The CDR3 totals 17 residues. V was clipped by 1 base and J by 5 bases, with 18 bases between them. The CDR3 region has the DNA TGTGCCATCAGTGAGTTTTTAACAGGGCCCCGGGATCAGCCCCAGCATTTT. Amino acid sequence: CAISEFLTGPRDQPQHF.

This sequence joins TRBV5-1 and TRBJ2-3; 8 positions match TRBD2. The length of the CDR3 is 14 residues. V lost 6 bases and J lost 2; bases outside the gene matches: 5. Germline-derived CDR1 and CDR2 are SGHRS and YFSETQ. The CDR3: CASTAGALTDTQYF. CDR3 sequence (DNA): TGCGCCAGCACAGCGGGGGCCCTCACAGATACGCAGTATTTT.

This clone has only a few counts. V gene TRBV3-1 (or the pseudogene TRBV3-2) combines with J gene TRBJ1-1; 7 bases agree with TRBD1. The germline V gene encodes CDR1 LGHDT and CDR2 YNNKEL (reference sequence). The CDR3 spans 14 residues. The J segment lost 5 bases and the V segment lost 3 bases, leaving 6 bases of the junction unmatched. The CDR3 region is CASSQPGQITEAFF. The CDR3 nucleotides read TGTGCCAGCAGCCAGCCGGGACAGATTACTGAAGCTTTCTTT.

V usage is TRBV7-8 and J usage is TRBJ2-1; D is ambiguous. This CDR3 contains 13 residues. CDR1 and CDR2 (germline): SGHVS, FQNEAQ. V gave up 1 base and J gave up 4 bases, with 5 bases separating them. CDR3 loop: CASSLGHYNEQFF. In nucleotides, the CDR3 is TGTGCCAGCAGCTTAGGGCATTACAATGAGCAGTTCTTC.

The V and J genes are TRBV19 and TRBJ1-1, with 7 bases that match TRBD1. The length of the CDR3 is 15 residues. V trimming: 0 bases; J trimming: 1 base; junction bases outside the gene matches: 2. Germline V gives CDR1 LNHDA, CDR2 SQIVND (reference sequence). CDR3 protein: CASSIDRTGNTEAFF. The DNA for the CDR3 is TGTGCCAGTAGTATAGATCGGACAGGGAACACTGAAGCTTTCTTT.

This chain connects TRBV9 to TRBJ2-1, with TRBD2 identical over 10 bases. The junction had 10 bases not matched to a gene; V was cut back by 3 bases and J by 4 bases. This CDR3 comprises 17 residues. The V gene's germline CDR1 is SGDLS and CDR2 YYNGEE. The CDR3 protein is CASSGKTGLARYNEQFF. The CDR3, as DNA: TGTGCCAGCAGCGGAAAGACGGGACTAGCGAGATACAATGAGCAGTTCTTC.

The chain recombines TRBV20-1 with TRBJ1-4; D remains unclear. Per germline, CDR1 DFQATT and CDR2 SNEGSKA (reference sequence). Trimming stripped 3 bases from V and 4 bases from J, with 12 bases between. The CDR3 consists of 14 residues. CDR3 DNA sequence: TGCAGTGCTAGTCCCGCAGGCCTTAATGAAAAACTGTTTTTT. Encoded protein: CSASPAGLNEKLFF.

The chain carries TRBV4-1 and TRBJ2-5; 8 nucleotides match TRBD2. Per germline, CDR1 MGHRA and CDR2 YSYEKL. With V trimmed by 1 base and J by 4 bases, 14 bases remained unmatched. CDR3 length equals 18 residues. CDR3 sequence: CASSQVDMGLVRLETQYF. The CDR3 DNA is TGCGCCAGCAGCCAAGTCGATATGGGACTAGTAAGATTAGAGACCCAGTACTTC.

This sequence joins TRBV30 and TRBJ2-7; TRBD2 matches 8 bases. This CDR3 spans 14 amino acids. The J segment lost 5 bases and the V segment lost 7 bases, leaving 13 bases of the junction unmatched. Germline V gene data show CDR1 as GTSNPN and CDR2 as SVGIG (reference sequence). CDR3 nucleotides: TGTGCCTCAAATGCCGGGGGGGGTCTCCACGAGCAGTACTTC. It codes for CASNAGGGLHEQYF.

The chain is built from TRBV19 and TRBJ1-5, with 7 bases fitting TRBD1. Germline values: CDR1 LNHDA, CDR2 SQIVND (reference sequence). The CDR3 has 16 residues. V lost 6 bases to trimming and J lost 3 bases; unmatched junction nucleotides: 11. Here the CDR3 DNA reads TGTGCCAGTAGGAAAGGAAGACAGGGAGACAATCAGCCCCAGCATTTT. It translates to CASRKGRQGDNQPQHF.